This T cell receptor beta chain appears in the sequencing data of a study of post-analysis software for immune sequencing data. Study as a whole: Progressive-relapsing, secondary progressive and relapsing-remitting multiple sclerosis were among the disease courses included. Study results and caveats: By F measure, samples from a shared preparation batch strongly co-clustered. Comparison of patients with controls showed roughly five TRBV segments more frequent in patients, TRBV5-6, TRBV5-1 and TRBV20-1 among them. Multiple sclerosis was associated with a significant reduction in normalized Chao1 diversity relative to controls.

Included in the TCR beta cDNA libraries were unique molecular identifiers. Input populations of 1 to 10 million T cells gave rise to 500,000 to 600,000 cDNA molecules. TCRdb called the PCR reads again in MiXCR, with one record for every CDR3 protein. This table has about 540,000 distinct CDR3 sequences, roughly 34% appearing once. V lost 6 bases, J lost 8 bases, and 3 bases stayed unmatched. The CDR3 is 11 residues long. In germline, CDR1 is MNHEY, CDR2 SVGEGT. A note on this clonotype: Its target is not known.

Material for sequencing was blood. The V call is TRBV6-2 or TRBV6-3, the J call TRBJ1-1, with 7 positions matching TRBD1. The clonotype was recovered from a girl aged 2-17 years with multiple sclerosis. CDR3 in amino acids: CASRKTGEAFF. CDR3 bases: TGTGCCAGCAGGAAGACAGGGGAAGCTTTCTTT.